The 3 T cell receptor beta chains in this list originate from one sample, sequenced in a study of early T cells in non-severe SARS-CoV-2 infection. TCRdb ran MiXCR on the 5' RACE reads and lists one entry per CDR3 protein. The sample includes about 22,000 distinct CDR3 sequences, about 4.3% of them seen just once. Specimen: whole blood. These receptors were collected from an adult who was a healthcare worker with PCR-confirmed SARS-CoV-2 infection or an uninfected control (not recorded which).

This clonotype qualifies as medium-sized. The chain uses TRBV10-3 and TRBJ2-5, with D unresolved. Looked up from germline, CDR1 is ENHRY and CDR2 is SYGVKD. This CDR3 is built from 14 residues. The V gene lost 2 bases and the J gene lost 1 base, with 8 bases spanning the gap. The CDR3 protein is CAISERSSQETQYF. The CDR3 DNA is TGTGCCATCAGTGAGAGAAGCAGCCAAGAGACCCAGTACTTC.

This clonotype was counted many times. The chain joins TRBV7-2 to TRBJ1-6, with a tentative D call TRBD1 (6 bases). The germline V and J ends were trimmed by 5 bases and 7 bases, with 12 bases remaining between them. This CDR3 has 14 amino acids. Per germline, CDR1 SGHTA and CDR2 FQGNSA. The CDR3 spells CASSRRGSNSPLHF. CDR3 coding DNA: TGTGCCAGCAGCCGCAGGGGTTCGAATTCACCCCTCCACTTT. The full variable domain, with the rest looked up from reference TRBV7-2 and TRBJ1-6, is GAGVSQSPSNKVTEKGKDVELRCDPISGHTALYWYRQSLGQGLEFLIYFQGNSAPDKSGLPSDRFSAERTGGSVSTLTIQRTQQEDSAVYLCASSRRGSNSPLHFGNGTRLTVT.

This clonotype was seen many times. The chain has TRBV10-2 and TRBJ2-1, with TRBD2 matching over 9 bases. Trimming removed 6 bases from V and 3 bases from J; junction bases left unmatched: 12. The CDR3 runs 17 residues. Germline CDR1 is WSHSY and CDR2 is SAAADI. CDR3 in amino acids: CASSELAGGLVYNEQFF. The DNA for the CDR3 is TGCGCCAGCAGCGAGCTCGCGGGGGGGCTAGTCTACAATGAGCAGTTCTTC.